The sample holds a few counts of the clone carrying this T cell receptor (beta chain). Its target is not known. These data belong to a study of identical twins. Findings and caveats of the study: The authors noted that invariant MAIT and iNKT cells could partly confound zero-insertion analyses. Models predicted less out-of-frame TCR alpha sharing in monozygotic twins than was found. Donors were not followed over many years; analysis was cross-sectional.

Trimming took 3 bases from V and 8 from J, leaving 11 bases between them. This CDR3 has 14 residues. TCRdb reanalysed the 5' RACE reads using MiXCR and keeps one entry per CDR3 protein. Counted here are 690,000 or so distinct CDR3 sequences, over 8.5% occurring once; the ten biggest clones make up 0.75% to 1%. This sample also belongs to another study, concerning yellow fever vaccine responses in identical twins. Per that paper: Reportedly, twins' vaccine T cell responses looked partly convergent and partly personalized.

The TCR was taken from a young woman in good health. The specimen was PBMCs. The chain links TRBV12-3 or TRBV12-4 to TRBJ1-6, with TRBD1 as a possible D gene (5 bases). The CDR3 is CASSFGQGDSPLHF. Here the CDR3 DNA reads TGTGCCAGCAGTTTTGGTCAGGGAGATTCACCCCTCCACTTT.